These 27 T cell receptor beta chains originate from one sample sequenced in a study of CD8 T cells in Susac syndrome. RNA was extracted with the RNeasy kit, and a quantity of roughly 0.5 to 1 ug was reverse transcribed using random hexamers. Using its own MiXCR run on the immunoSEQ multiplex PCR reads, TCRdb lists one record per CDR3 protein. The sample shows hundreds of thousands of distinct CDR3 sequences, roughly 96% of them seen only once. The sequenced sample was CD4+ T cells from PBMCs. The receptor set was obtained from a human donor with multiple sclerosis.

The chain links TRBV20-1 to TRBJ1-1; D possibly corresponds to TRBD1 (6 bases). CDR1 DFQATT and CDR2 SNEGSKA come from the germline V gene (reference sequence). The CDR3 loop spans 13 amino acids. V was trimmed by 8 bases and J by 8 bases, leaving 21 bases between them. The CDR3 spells CSKQGPLKTEAFF. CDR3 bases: TGCAGTAAACAGGGTCCCTTAAAGACGGAAGCTTTCTTT.

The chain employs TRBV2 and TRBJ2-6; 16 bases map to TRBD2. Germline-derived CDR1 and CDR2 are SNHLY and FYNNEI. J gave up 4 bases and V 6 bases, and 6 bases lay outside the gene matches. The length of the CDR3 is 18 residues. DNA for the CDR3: TGTGCCAGCAGCGGGACTAGCGGGAGGGGATCCGGGGCCAACGTCCTGACTTTC. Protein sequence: CASSGTSGRGSGANVLTF.

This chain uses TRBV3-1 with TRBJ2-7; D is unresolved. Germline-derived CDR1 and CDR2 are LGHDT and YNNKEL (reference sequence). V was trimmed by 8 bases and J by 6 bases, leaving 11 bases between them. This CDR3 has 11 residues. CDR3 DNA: TGTGCCAGCTCTCGTCTTGGCGAGCAGTACTTC. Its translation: CASSRLGEQYF.

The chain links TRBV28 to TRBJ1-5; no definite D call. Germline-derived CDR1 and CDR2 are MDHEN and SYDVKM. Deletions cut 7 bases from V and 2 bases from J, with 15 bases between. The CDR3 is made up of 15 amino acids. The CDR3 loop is CASTFWGLGNQPQHF. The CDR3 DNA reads TGTGCCAGCACCTTCTGGGGATTGGGCAATCAGCCCCAGCATTTT. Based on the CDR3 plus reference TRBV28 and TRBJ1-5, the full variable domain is DVKVTQSSRYLVKRTGEKVFLECVQDMDHENMFWYRQDPGLGLRLIYFSYDVKMKEKGDIPEGYSVSREKKERFSLILESASTNQTSMYLCASTFWGLGNQPQHFGDGTRLSIL.

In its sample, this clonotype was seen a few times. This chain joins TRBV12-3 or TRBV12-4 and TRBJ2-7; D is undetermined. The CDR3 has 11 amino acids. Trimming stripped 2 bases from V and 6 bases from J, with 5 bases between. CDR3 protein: CASSLSGEQYF. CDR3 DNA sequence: TGTGCCAGCAGTTTATCTGGCGAGCAGTACTTC.

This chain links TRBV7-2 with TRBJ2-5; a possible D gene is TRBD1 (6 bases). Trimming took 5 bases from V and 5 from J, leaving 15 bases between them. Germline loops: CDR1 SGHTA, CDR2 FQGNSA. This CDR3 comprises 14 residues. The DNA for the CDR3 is TGTGCCAGCAGCCCATACAACCAGGGGGAGACCCAGTACTTC. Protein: CASSPYNQGETQYF.

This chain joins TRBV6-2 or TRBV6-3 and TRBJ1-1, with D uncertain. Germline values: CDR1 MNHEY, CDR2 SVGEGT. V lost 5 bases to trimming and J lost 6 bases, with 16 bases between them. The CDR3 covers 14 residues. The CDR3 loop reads CASSRLTHTSEAFF. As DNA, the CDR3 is TGTGCCAGCAGTCGACTTACCCATACCTCTGAAGCTTTCTTT.

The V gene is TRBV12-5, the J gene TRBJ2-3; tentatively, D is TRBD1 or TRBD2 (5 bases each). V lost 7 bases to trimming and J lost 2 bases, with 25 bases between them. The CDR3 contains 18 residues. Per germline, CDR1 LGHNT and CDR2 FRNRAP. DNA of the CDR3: TGTGCTAGTGCCGGGTGGGACCGTTCCCTCCAGCACACAGATACGCAGTATTTT. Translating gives CASAGWDRSLQHTDTQYF.

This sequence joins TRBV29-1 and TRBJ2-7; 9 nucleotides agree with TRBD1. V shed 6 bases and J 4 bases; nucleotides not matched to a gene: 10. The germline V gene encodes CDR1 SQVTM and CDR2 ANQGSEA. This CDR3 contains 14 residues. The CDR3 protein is CSVRPGQGRYEQYF. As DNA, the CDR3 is TGCAGCGTGAGACCGGGACAGGGTAGATACGAGCAGTACTTC.

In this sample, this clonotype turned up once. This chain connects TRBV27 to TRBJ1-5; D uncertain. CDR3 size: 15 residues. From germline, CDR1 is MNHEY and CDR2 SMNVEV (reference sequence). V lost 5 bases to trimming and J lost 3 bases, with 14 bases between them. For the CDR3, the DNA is TGTGCCAGCAGTCGAGTGGAGGTGAACAATCAGCCCCAGCATTTT. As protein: CASSRVEVNNQPQHF.

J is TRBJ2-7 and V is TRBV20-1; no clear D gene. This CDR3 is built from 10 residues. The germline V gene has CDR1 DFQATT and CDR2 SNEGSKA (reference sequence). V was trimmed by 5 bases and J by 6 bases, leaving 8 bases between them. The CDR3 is CSAESGEQYF. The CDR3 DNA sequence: TGCAGTGCTGAGAGTGGCGAGCAGTACTTC.

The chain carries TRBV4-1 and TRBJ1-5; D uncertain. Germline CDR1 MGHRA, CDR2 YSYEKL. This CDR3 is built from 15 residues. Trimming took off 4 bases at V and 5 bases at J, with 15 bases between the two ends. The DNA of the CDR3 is TGCGCCAGCAGCCCGTCGTCGGGCTTGTATCAGCCCCAGCATTTT. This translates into CASSPSSGLYQPQHF.

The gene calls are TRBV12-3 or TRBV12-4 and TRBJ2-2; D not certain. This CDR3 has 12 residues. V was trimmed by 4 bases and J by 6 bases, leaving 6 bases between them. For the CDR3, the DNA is TGTGCCAGCAGTTGGTTTCCCGGGGAGCTGTTTTTT. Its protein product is CASSWFPGELFF.

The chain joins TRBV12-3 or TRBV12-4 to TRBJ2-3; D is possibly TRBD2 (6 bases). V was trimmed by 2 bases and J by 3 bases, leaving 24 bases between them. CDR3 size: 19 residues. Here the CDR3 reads CASSLPSIGGGGRTDTQYF. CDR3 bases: TGTGCCAGCAGTTTACCCTCGATCGGGGGTGGGGGTCGGACAGATACGCAGTATTTT.

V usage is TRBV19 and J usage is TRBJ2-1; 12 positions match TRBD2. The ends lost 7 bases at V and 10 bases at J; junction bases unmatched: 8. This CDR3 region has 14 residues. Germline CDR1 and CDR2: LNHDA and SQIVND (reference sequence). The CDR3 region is CASKASGGAWEQFF. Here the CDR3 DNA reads TGTGCCAGTAAAGCTAGCGGGGGGGCCTGGGAGCAGTTCTTC.

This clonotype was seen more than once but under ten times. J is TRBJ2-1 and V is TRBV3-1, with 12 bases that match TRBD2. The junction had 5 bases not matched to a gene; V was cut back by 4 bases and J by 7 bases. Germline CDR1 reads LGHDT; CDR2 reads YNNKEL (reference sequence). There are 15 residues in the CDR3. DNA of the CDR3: TGTGCCAGCAGCCTGACTAGCGGGAGTAGGAATGAGCAGTTCTTC. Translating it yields CASSLTSGSRNEQFF.

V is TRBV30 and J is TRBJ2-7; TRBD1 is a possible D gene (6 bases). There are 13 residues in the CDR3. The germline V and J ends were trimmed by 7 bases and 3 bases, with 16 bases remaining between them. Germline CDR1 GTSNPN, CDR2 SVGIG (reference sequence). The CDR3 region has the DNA TGTGCCTTCGGGCAGGGGCTAGTCTACGAGCAGTACTTC. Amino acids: CAFGQGLVYEQYF.

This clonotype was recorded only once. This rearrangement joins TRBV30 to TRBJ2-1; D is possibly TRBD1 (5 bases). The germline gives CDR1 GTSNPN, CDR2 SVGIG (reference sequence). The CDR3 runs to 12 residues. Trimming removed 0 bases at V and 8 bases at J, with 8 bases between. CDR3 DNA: TGTGCCTGGAGTGTTCAGGGCTATGAGCAGTTCTTC. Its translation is CAWSVQGYEQFF.

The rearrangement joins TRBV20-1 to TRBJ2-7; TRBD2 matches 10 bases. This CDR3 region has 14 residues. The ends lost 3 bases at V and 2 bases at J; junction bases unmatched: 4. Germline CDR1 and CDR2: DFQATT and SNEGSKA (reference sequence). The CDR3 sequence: CSARDTSGAYEQYF. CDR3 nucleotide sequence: TGCAGTGCTAGGGATACTAGCGGGGCCTACGAGCAGTACTTC.

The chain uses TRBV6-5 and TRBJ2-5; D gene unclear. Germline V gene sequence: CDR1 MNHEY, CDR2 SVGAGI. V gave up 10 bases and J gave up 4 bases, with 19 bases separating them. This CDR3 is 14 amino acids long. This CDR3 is CATRKIGSGETQYF. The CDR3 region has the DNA TGTGCCACCAGGAAGATAGGGTCAGGAGAGACCCAGTACTTC.

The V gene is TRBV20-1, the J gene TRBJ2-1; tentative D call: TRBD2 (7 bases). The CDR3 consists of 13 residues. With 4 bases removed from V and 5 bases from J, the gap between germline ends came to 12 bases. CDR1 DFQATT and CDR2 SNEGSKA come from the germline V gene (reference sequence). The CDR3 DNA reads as TGCAGTGCTATGGCGGGGGCCGACAATGAGCAGTTCTTC. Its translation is CSAMAGADNEQFF.

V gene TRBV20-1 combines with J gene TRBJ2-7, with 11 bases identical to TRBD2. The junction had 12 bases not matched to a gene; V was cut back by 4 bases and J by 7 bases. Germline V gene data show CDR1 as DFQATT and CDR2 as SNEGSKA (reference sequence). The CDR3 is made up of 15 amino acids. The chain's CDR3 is CSAITGTSGFGEQYF. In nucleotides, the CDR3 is TGCAGTGCTATTACCGGGACTAGCGGCTTTGGAGAGCAGTACTTC.

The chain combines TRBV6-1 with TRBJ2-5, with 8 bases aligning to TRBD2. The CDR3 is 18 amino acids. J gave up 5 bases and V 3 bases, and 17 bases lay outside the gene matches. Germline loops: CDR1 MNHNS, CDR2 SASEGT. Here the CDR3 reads CASSEQSIGLAGLETQYF. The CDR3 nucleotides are TGTGCCAGCAGTGAGCAGTCGATCGGGTTAGCGGGGTTGGAGACCCAGTACTTC.

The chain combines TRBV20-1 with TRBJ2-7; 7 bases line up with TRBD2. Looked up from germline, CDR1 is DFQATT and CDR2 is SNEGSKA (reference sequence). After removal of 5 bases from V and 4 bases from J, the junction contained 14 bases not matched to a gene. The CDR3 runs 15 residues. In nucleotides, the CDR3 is TGCAGTGCTGTATCGCCCCGGGGGGACCATTACGAGCAGTACTTC. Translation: CSAVSPRGDHYEQYF.

CDR3: CASSPQGLFGYTF. DNA of the CDR3: TGTGCCAGCAGTCCACAGGGTTTGTTTGGCTACACCTTC. This chain links TRBV27 with TRBJ1-2, with D perhaps TRBD1 (6 bases). V dropped 5 bases and J dropped 7 bases, with 14 bases sitting between them. This CDR3 contains 13 residues. Germline V gene data show CDR1 as MNHEY and CDR2 as SMNVEV (reference sequence).

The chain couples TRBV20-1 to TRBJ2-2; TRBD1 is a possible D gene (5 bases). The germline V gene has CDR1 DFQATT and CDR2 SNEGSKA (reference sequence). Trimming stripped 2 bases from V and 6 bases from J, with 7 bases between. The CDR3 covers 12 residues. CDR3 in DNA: TGCAGTGCTAGATTGGGGCCCGGGGAGCTGTTTTTT. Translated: CSARLGPGELFF.

Here the CDR3 reads CASSRVGTDNEQFF. CDR3 nucleotides: TGTGCCAGCAGCAGAGTAGGGACAGACAATGAGCAGTTCTTC. The gene calls are TRBV9 and TRBJ2-1, with TRBD1 matching 7 bases. The CDR3 is 14 residues long. Losses at the gene ends were 4 bases for V and 5 bases for J; bases not matched to a gene: 6. Germline values: CDR1 SGDLS, CDR2 YYNGEE.